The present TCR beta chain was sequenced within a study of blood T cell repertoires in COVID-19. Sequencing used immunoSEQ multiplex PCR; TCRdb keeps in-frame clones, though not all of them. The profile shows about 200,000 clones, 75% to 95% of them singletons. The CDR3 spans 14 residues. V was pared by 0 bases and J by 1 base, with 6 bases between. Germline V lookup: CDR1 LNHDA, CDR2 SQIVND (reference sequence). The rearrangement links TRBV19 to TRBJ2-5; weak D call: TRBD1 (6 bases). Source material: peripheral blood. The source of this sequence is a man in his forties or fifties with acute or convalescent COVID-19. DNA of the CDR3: TGTGCCAGTAGTATAGACAGGGGCCAAGAGACCCAGTACTTC. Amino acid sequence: CASSIDRGQETQYF. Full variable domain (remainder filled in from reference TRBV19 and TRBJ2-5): DGGITQSPKYLFRKEGQNVTLSCEQNLNHDAMYWYRQDPGQGLRLIYYSQIVNDFQKGDIAEGYSVSREKKESFPLTVTSAQKNPTAFYLCASSIDRGQETQYFGPGTRLLVL.